A selection of T cell receptor beta chains follows, all from one sample in a study of T cell changes during pregnancy in multiple sclerosis. This table comes from immunoSEQ multiplex PCR, and its TCRdb copy is limited to in-frame clones, with some not included. The sample lists around 59,000 clones; approximately 93% were seen once. The sample in question was CD8+ T cells from peripheral blood mononuclear cells, obtained in the second trimester of pregnancy. Receptors were obtained from a female donor with multiple sclerosis, enrolled in a pregnancy study. CDR3s include the opening cysteine and the closing phenylalanine or tryptophan. The D gene is left open where the match is weak. Some rows mark clone size as missing; the rest say once, few, many or name a class of expanded clone.

clone size	CDR3 length	D gene	V gene	J gene	CDR3 protein	CDR3 DNA
NA	16	TRBD1	TRBV11-3	TRBJ2-2	CASSPRTGPNTGELFF	TGTGCCAGCAGCCCGCGGACAGGGCCGAACACCGGGGAGCTGTTTTTT
NA	14	TRBD1	TRBV11-2	TRBJ2-7	CASSSRDSTYEQYF	TGTGCCAGCAGCTCTCGGGACAGTACCTACGAGCAGTACTTC
few	15	TRBD2	TRBV9	TRBJ2-7	CASSVDSGSSYEQYF	TGTGCCAGCAGCGTAGATAGCGGGAGCTCCTACGAGCAGTACTTC
NA	14	NA	TRBV30	TRBJ1-5	CAWGSGVGSTAQHF	TGTGCCTGGGGGAGTGGCGTGGGCTCGACCGCCCAGCATTTT
NA	14	TRBD1	TRBV25-1	TRBJ1-4	CASSVQGNNEKLFF	TGTGCCAGCAGTGTACAGGGGAATAATGAAAAACTGTTTTTT
NA	14	NA	TRBV19	TRBJ1-1	CASSPTTPNTEAFF	TGTGCCAGTAGTCCGACGACACCGAACACTGAAGCTTTCTTT
once	15	TRBD2	TRBV27	TRBJ2-7	CASSLGSGRINEQYF	TGTGCCAGCAGTTTGGGGAGCGGGAGAATCAACGAGCAGTACTTC
NA	13	NA	TRBV30	TRBJ2-7	CAWSPPPKYEQYF	TGTGCCTGGAGTCCCCCCCCTAAATACGAGCAGTACTTC
once	16	TRBD1	TRBV7-9	TRBJ2-7	CASSLAQGQGIKEQYF	TGTGCCAGCAGCTTAGCCCAAGGACAGGGGATAAAGGAGCAGTACTTC
NA	14	NA	TRBV15	TRBJ1-4	CATSRTATNEKLFF	TGTGCCACCAGCAGGACAGCAACTAATGAAAAACTGTTTTTT
NA	15	NA	TRBV4-2	TRBJ2-7	CASSQRRYSSYEQYF	TGTGCCAGCAGCCAACGCAGATATTCTTCCTACGAGCAGTACTTC
once	17	TRBD2	TRBV9	TRBJ2-7	CASSISGLAGAGYEQYF	TGTGCCAGCAGCATCTCGGGACTAGCGGGAGCGGGCTACGAGCAGTACTTC
NA	15	TRBD1	TRBV6-5	TRBJ1-4	CASSDRTGAGEKLFF	TGTGCCAGCAGCGATCGGACAGGGGCAGGGGAAAAACTGTTTTTT
NA	15	TRBD2	TRBV13	TRBJ2-1	CASSTRLAGKPEQFF	TGTGCCAGCAGCACTCGACTAGCGGGAAAACCTGAGCAGTTCTTC
once	15	NA	TRBV5-5	TRBJ2-3	CASSFDSPTPDTQYF	TGTGCCAGCAGCTTTGATTCTCCTACCCCAGATACGCAGTATTTT
NA	17	TRBD1	TRBV18	TRBJ1-2	CASSPHPYRTGNYGYTF	TGTGCCAGCTCACCACACCCCTACCGGACAGGGAACTATGGCTACACCTTC
NA	18	NA	TRBV11-2	TRBJ2-3	CASSFYIRVTEPTDTQYF	TGTGCCAGCAGCTTTTATATTAGAGTGACAGAACCCACAGATACGCAGTATTTT
NA	14	NA	TRBV5-1	TRBJ2-3	CASSFSDPWDTQYF	TGCGCCAGCAGCTTTAGCGACCCTTGGGATACGCAGTATTTT
NA	15	NA	TRBV7-9	TRBJ2-4	CASSAQPTGKNIQYF	TGTGCCAGCAGCGCCCAACCTACAGGGAAAAACATTCAGTACTTC
NA	13	TRBD1	TRBV6-5	TRBJ2-1	CASSRDSHNEQFF	TGTGCCAGCAGTAGGGACAGCCACAATGAGCAGTTCTTC
NA	15	TRBD2	TRBV27	TRBJ2-3	CASRIAGGNTDTQYF	TGTGCCAGCAGGATAGCGGGGGGTAACACAGATACGCAGTATTTT
NA	16	TRBD1	TRBV27	TRBJ1-5	CASREYAGGGNQPQHF	TGTGCCAGCAGGGAATACGCAGGGGGCGGGAATCAGCCCCAGCATTTT
NA	15	NA	TRBV9	TRBJ2-7	CASSPSSGQYYEQYF	TGTGCCAGCAGCCCTAGTTCGGGACAATACTACGAGCAGTACTTC
NA	16	TRBD2	TRBV4-3	TRBJ2-1	CASSQEPGGFYNEQFF	TGCGCCAGCAGCCAAGAGCCGGGGGGGTTTTACAATGAGCAGTTCTTC
few	11	NA	TRBV19	TRBJ1-1	CASSIGGEAFF	TGTGCCAGTAGTATAGGCGGGGAAGCTTTCTTT
NA	14	NA	TRBV11-3	TRBJ2-5	CASSSDTKRETQYF	TGTGCCAGCAGCTCCGACACAAAACGAGAGACCCAGTACTTC
NA	16	NA	TRBV7-9	TRBJ2-7	CASSLGAGGTSGEQYF	TGTGCCAGCAGCTTAGGGGCAGGGGGGACCTCGGGCGAGCAGTACTTC
NA	16	NA	TRBV18	TRBJ2-5	CASSLRSRAMQETQYF	TGTGCCAGCTCACTCCGTAGCCGAGCGATGCAAGAGACCCAGTACTTC
NA	13	TRBD2	TRBV2	TRBJ2-1	CASSGRAIDEQFF	TGTGCCTCGAGTGGGAGGGCCATCGATGAGCAGTTCTTC
once	15	NA	TRBV5-1	TRBJ2-5	CASSLAEFYQETQYF	TGCGCCAGCAGCTTGGCCGAGTTCTACCAAGAGACCCAGTACTTC
NA	15	TRBD2	TRBV7-6	TRBJ2-1	CASSPPGGGENEQFF	TGTGCCAGCAGCCCACCGGGCGGGGGGGAGAATGAGCAGTTCTTC
NA	14	TRBD1	TRBV4-3	TRBJ2-3	CASSRRGIADTQYF	TGCGCCAGCAGCCGCAGGGGGATAGCAGATACGCAGTATTTT
NA	14	NA	TRBV13	TRBJ1-4	CASSLGVSGEKLFF	TGTGCCAGCAGCTTAGGAGTGTCGGGAGAAAAACTGTTTTTT
NA	14	NA	TRBV5-1	TRBJ2-1	CASSLRGRHNEQFF	TGCGCCAGCAGCTTGAGGGGGAGACACAATGAGCAGTTCTTC
NA	18	NA	TRBV4-3	TRBJ2-1	CASSQESVGVGVGNEQFF	TGCGCCAGCAGCCAAGAGTCCGTAGGAGTAGGGGTCGGCAATGAGCAGTTCTTC
NA	15	NA	TRBV27	TRBJ2-1	CASSLDGSWVNEQFF	TGTGCCAGCAGTTTGGACGGGAGCTGGGTCAATGAGCAGTTCTTC
NA	13	TRBD2	TRBV19	TRBJ2-7	CASSDGLANEQYF	TGTGCCAGTAGCGATGGACTAGCGAACGAGCAGTACTTC
NA	12	NA	TRBV9	TRBJ1-1	CASSVGTGEAFF	TGTGCCAGCAGCGTAGGTACGGGTGAAGCTTTCTTT
NA	14	NA	TRBV29-1	TRBJ1-3	CSVRISDSGNTIYF	TGCAGCGTCCGAATTTCAGATTCCGGAAACACCATATATTTT
NA	13	NA	TRBV6-5	TRBJ1-1	CASSYSQTTEAFF	TGTGCCAGCAGTTACTCCCAAACAACTGAAGCTTTCTTT
NA	15	NA	TRBV19	TRBJ1-1	CASTLSGGSNTEAFF	TGTGCCAGTACTCTTTCCGGGGGATCGAACACTGAAGCTTTCTTT
once	14	NA	TRBV9	TRBJ2-7	CASSVEDSPRFQYF	TGTGCCAGCAGCGTAGAGGACAGTCCCAGGTTCCAGTACTTC
NA	15	NA	TRBV5-4	TRBJ1-3	CASSLAPAGVNTIYF	TGTGCCAGCAGCTTGGCCCCGGCAGGGGTAAACACCATATATTTT
once	14	TRBD1	TRBV5-4	TRBJ2-7	CASSSKTGIYEQYF	TGTGCCAGCAGCTCCAAGACAGGGATCTACGAGCAGTACTTC
NA	13	NA	TRBV28	TRBJ1-3	CASSLEVGNTIYF	TGTGCCAGCAGTCTAGAAGTTGGAAACACCATATATTTT
NA	13	NA	TRBV2	TRBJ1-1	CASSEWAQLRQSF	TGTGCCAGCAGTGAATGGGCCCAACTCCGACAATCCTTT
once	16	TRBD2	TRBV7-9	TRBJ2-7	CASSRTSGGDLYEQYF	TGTGCCAGCAGCCGCACTAGCGGGGGGGATCTCTACGAGCAGTACTTC
NA	15	NA	TRBV9	TRBJ2-1	CASSPTGEGYNEQFF	TGTGCCAGCAGCCCCACGGGGGAAGGGTACAATGAGCAGTTCTTC
NA	11	TRBD1	TRBV4-1	TRBJ2-3	CASAGQGGQYF	TGCGCCAGCGCAGGACAGGGAGGGCAGTATTTT
NA	15	TRBD1	TRBV5-1	TRBJ2-5	CASSRGYRGQETQYF	TGCGCCAGCAGCCGCGGGTACAGGGGGCAAGAGACCCAGTACTTC
NA	15	TRBD1	TRBV4-1	TRBJ1-1	CASTLNARGPTEAFF	TGCGCCAGCACCCTAAACGCTAGGGGGCCGACTGAAGCTTTCTTT